The 8 T cell receptor beta chains presented below share a single source sample, sequenced in a study of cytomegalovirus exposure and HLA in healthy donors. The PCR had 60 Vbeta and 13 Jbeta primers. This table comes from immunoSEQ multiplex PCR, and its TCRdb copy is limited to in-frame clones, with some not included. The profile shows 90,000 to 130,000 clones, 65% to 80% of them singletons. The sequenced sample consisted of PBMCs. The receptors come from a man aged 25 to 40 in good health and CMV-seropositive.

The rearrangement uses TRBV14 and TRBJ1-2; tentative D call: TRBD1 (6 bases). The germline gives CDR1 SGHDN, CDR2 FVKESK. The CDR3 is 15 amino acids. V lost 1 base and J lost 4, with 13 bases in between. This chain's CDR3 is CASSQGGGRGYGYTF. CDR3 bases: TGTGCCAGCAGCCAAGGTGGGGGCCGGGGCTATGGCTACACCTTC.

The V gene is TRBV27, the J gene TRBJ2-3; 10 nucleotides align to TRBD1. The CDR3 spans 15 residues. The V and J ends lost 6 bases and 1 base, in that order; junction bases with no gene match: 4. Germline CDR1 reads MNHEY; CDR2 reads SMNVEV (reference sequence). CDR3 in amino acids: CASRTGTGGTDTQYF. The CDR3 DNA sequence: TGTGCCAGCAGGACCGGGACAGGGGGCACAGATACGCAGTATTTT.

The chain couples TRBV5-6 to TRBJ2-3; D ambiguous. Germline assignment: CDR1 SGHDT and CDR2 YYEEEE. This CDR3 comprises 13 residues. With 4 bases removed from V and 6 bases from J, the gap between germline ends came to 12 bases. This CDR3 reads CASSPDNRDTQYF. In DNA, the CDR3 is TGTGCCAGCAGCCCCGACAACCGGGATACGCAGTATTTT.

The chain combines TRBV5-4 with TRBJ1-2; D is unclear. This CDR3 region has 16 residues. Per the germline V gene, CDR1 is SGHNT and CDR2 is YYREEE (reference sequence). The V end was cut by 4 bases, the J end by 3 bases, with 19 bases between. DNA of the CDR3: TGTGCCAGCAGCGCAGGCCCGGGGTTCGCTGACTATGGCTACACCTTC. It codes for CASSAGPGFADYGYTF.

This chain joins TRBV27 and TRBJ2-1, with 9 nucleotides matching TRBD1. After removal of 6 bases from V and 1 base from J, the junction contained 7 bases not matched to a gene. CDR1 is MNHEY, CDR2 SMNVEV, per germline (reference sequence). The CDR3 has 16 residues. DNA for the CDR3: TGTGCCAGCAGGATGGGACAGGGAATATCCTACAATGAGCAGTTCTTC. Protein: CASRMGQGISYNEQFF.

The chain employs TRBV5-1 and TRBJ1-2, with 9 positions matching TRBD1. Germline CDR1 is SGHRS and CDR2 is YFSETQ. The V gene end was trimmed by 2 bases and the J gene end by 7 bases; junction bases not matched to a gene: 12. This CDR3 spans 16 amino acids. The CDR3 DNA sequence: TGCGCCAGCAGCTTTACTTACAGGGGGCAATTTCGTGGCTACACCTTC. Translating it yields CASSFTYRGQFRGYTF.

This clone turned up a few times. This chain joins TRBV7-9 and TRBJ1-5; 8 nucleotides align to TRBD1. The CDR3 covers 14 residues. J gave up 7 bases and V 9 bases, and 11 bases lay outside the gene matches. Looked up from germline, CDR1 is SEHNR and CDR2 is FQNEAQ (reference sequence). CDR3 sequence: CARGTGSSGQPQHF. The CDR3 nucleotides are TGTGCCAGAGGGACAGGTTCATCGGGGCAGCCCCAGCATTTT.

The genes are TRBV5-6 and TRBJ1-5, with D unclear. Germline V CDR1 and CDR2: SGHDT, YYEEEE. Trimming removed 4 bases at V and 1 base at J, with 6 bases between. The CDR3 spans 13 residues. The CDR3 reads CASSRHSNQPQHF. The CDR3 coding sequence is TGTGCCAGCAGCAGACACAGCAATCAGCCCCAGCATTTT.